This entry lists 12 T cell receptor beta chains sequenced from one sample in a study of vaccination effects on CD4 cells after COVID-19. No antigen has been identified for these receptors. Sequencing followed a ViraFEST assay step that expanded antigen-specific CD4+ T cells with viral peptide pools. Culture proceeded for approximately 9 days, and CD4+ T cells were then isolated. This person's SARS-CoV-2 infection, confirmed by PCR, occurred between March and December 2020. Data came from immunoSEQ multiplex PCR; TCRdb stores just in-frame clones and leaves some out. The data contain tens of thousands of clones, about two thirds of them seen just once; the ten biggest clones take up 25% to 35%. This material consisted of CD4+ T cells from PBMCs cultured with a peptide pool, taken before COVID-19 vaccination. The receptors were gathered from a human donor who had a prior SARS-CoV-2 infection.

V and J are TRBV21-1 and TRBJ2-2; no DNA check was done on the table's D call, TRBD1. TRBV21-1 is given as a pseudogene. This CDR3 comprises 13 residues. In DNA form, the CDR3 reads TGTGCCAGTGGGGACAGGCACACCGGGGAGCTGTTTTTT. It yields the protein CASGDRHTGELFF.

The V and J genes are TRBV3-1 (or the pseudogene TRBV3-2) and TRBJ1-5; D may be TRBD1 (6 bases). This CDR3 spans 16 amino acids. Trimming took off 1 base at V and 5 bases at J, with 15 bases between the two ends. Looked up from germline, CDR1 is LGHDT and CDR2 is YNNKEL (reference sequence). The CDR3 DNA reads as TGTGCCAGCAGCCAAGTCTACAGGGTGGGGGATCAGCCCCAGCATTTT. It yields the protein CASSQVYRVGDQPQHF.

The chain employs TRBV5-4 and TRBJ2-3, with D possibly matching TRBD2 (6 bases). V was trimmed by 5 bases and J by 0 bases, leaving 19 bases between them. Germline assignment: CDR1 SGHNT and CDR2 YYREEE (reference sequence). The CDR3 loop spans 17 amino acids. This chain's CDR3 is CASRSGQTRTSTDTQYF. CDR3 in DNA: TGTGCCAGCAGGAGCGGCCAGACTAGGACTAGCACAGATACGCAGTATTTT.

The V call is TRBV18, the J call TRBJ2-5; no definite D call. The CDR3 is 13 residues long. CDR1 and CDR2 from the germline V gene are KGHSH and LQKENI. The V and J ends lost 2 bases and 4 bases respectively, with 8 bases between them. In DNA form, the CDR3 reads TGTGCCAGCTCACCAATGAGAGGAGAGACCCAGTACTTC. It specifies CASSPMRGETQYF. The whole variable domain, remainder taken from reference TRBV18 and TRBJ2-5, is NAGVMQNPRHLVRRRGQEARLRCSPMKGHSHVYWYRQLPEEGLKFMVYLQKENIIDESGMPKERFSAEFPKEGPSILRIQQVVRGDSAAYFCASSPMRGETQYFGPGTRLLVL.

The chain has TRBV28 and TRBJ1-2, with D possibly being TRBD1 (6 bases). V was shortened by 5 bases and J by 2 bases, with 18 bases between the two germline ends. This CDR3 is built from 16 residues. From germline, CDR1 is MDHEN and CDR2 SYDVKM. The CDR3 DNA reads TGTGCCAGCAGTACGACAGGTCTACCCAAGAACTATGGCTACACCTTC. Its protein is CASSTTGLPKNYGYTF.

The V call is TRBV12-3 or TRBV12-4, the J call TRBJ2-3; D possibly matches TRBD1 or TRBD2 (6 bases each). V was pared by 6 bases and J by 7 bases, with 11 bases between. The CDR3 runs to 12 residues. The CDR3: CASSKGGNTQYF. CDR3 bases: TGTGCCAGCAGCAAAGGGGGGAATACGCAGTATTTT.

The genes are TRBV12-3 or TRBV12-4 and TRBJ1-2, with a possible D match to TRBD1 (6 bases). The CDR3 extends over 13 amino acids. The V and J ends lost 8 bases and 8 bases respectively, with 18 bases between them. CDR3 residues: CASRKGGVTGYTF. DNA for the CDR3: TGTGCCAGCCGCAAGGGGGGGGTGACAGGCTACACCTTC.

The DNA of the CDR3 is TGTGCCTGGAGTCCAGGACAGTACCAAGAGACCCAGTACTTC. Its translation: CAWSPGQYQETQYF. V gene TRBV30 combines with J gene TRBJ2-5; tentatively, D is TRBD1 (6 bases). The CDR3 is 14 residues long. The V and J ends lost 2 bases and 0 bases respectively, with 10 bases between them. Germline V gives CDR1 GTSNPN, CDR2 SVGIG (reference sequence).

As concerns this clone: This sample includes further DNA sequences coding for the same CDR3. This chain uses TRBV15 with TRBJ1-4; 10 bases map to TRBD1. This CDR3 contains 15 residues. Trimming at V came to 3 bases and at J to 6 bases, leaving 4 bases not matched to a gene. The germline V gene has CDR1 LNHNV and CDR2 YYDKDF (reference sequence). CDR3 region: CATSRDRGWDEKLFF. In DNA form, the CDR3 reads TGTGCCACCAGCAGGGACAGGGGGTGGGATGAAAAACTGTTTTTT.

This chain's CDR3 is CASSPGTSGKGWAGELFF. The CDR3 region has the DNA TGTGCCAGCAGCCCCGGGACTAGCGGTAAGGGGTGGGCCGGGGAGCTGTTTTTT. The chain links TRBV5-6 to TRBJ2-2, with 11 positions matching TRBD2. With V trimmed by 4 bases and J by 6 bases, 14 bases remained unmatched. CDR3 length: 18 amino acids. Per the germline V gene, CDR1 is SGHDT and CDR2 is YYEEEE.

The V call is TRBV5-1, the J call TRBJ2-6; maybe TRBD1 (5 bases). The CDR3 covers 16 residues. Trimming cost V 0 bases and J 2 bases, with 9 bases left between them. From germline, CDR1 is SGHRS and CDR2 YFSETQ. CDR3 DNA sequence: TGCGCCAGCAGCTTGGCGCCAGGGCCTGGGGCCAACGTCCTGACTTTC. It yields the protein CASSLAPGPGANVLTF.

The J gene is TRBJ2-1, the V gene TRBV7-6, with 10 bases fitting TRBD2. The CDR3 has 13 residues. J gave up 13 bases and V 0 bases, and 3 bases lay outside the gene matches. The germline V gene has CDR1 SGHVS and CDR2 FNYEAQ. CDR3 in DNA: TGTGCCAGCAGCTTAGCCACTAGCGGGGCACAGTTCTTC. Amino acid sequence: CASSLATSGAQFF.